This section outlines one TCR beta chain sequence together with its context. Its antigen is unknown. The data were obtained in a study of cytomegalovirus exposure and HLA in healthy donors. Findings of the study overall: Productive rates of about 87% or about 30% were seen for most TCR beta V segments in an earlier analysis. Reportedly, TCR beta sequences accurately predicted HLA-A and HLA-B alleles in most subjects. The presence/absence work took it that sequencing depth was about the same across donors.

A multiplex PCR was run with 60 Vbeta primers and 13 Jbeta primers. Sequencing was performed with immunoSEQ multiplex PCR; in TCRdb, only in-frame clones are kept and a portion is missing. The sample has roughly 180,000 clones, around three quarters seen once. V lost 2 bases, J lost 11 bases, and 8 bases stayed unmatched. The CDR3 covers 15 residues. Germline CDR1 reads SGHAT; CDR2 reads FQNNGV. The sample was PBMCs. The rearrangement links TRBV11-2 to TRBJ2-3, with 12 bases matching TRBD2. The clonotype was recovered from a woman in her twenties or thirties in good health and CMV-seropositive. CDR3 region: CASSLSSGGALGQYF. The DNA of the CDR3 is TGTGCCAGCAGCTTATCTAGCGGGGGGGCCTTGGGGCAGTATTTT.